This TCR beta chain was sequenced in a study of tumor-infiltrating lymphocytes in primary liver carcinoma. In regard to this clonotype: One end of the junction is discordant with germline, which a read error may explain.

The V gene's germline CDR1 is MNHNS and CDR2 SASEGT. The CDR3 sequence is 16 residues long. Total RNA (around 0.45 ug) served as template for TCR beta cDNA synthesis primed by a constant-region primer. Libraries for TCR beta were built through three nested multiplex PCR rounds, which together made up a slightly modified ARM-PCR procedure. A C-beta reverse primer and TRBV1-TRBV30 forward primers served in each of the first two PCR rounds, at 10 cycles apiece. TCRdb called the multiplex PCR reads again in MiXCR, with one record for every CDR3 protein. This table holds approximately 300,000 distinct CDR3 sequences, over 55% found once. Unsorted whole blood supplied the RNA, and germline DNA was extracted too.

Sample: peripheral blood. The sequence was collected from a man in his forties with primary liver carcinoma and hepatitis B virus infection. The genes are TRBV6-1 and TRBJ1-2; the match to TRBD1 covers 10 bases. CDR3 DNA sequence: TGTGCCAGCAGGGGGGACAGGGGAGGCCCTAACTATGGCCACACCTTC. Translation gives CASRGDRGGPNYGHTF.